A selection of T cell receptor beta chains follows, all from one sample in a study of post-analysis software for immune sequencing data. Using its own MiXCR run on the PCR reads, TCRdb lists one record per CDR3 protein. The sample lists 400,000 to 500,000 distinct CDR3 sequences; over 30% were seen once. What was sequenced was blood. These receptors were taken from a girl aged 2 to 9 with multiple sclerosis. Each CDR3 is given with its conserved first and last residue. Each record gives: clone size, J gene, V gene, D gene, CDR3 DNA, CDR3 protein. The D gene is left open where the match is weak. The size field is filled for only some rows; it gives once, few, many or a size class.

few TRBJ2-1 TRBV6-1 TRBD2 TGTGCCAGCACGTCTCGGACTAGCGGGAGGAACGCGGAGGGTGAGCAGTTCTTC CASTSRTSGRNAEGEQFF
few TRBJ2-7 TRBV5-6 - TGTGCCAGCAGCCGCCCCACCGGGAGCAGATACGAGCAGTACTTC CASSRPTGSRYEQYF
- TRBJ2-7 TRBV6-2/TRBV6-3 - TGTGCCAGTAAGACGACGACAAACTCCTACGAGCAGTACTTC CASKTTTNSYEQYF
- TRBJ2-3 TRBV20-1 - TGCAGTGCTGAGGGGGTTTATGCAGGTACGCAGTATTTT CSAEGVYAGTQYF
- TRBJ2-5 TRBV7-2 - TGTGCCAGCAGCTTAGGGGGGGCGAGGGAAGAGACCCAGTACTTC CASSLGGAREETQYF
- TRBJ2-3 TRBV29-1 - TGCAGCGTTGAGGTTGGGGGGGCCAAAGCGCAGTATTTT CSVEVGGAKAQYF
- TRBJ2-1 TRBV20-1 - TGCAGTGCTGGGAGTAGCTGGCGGGAGCAGTTCTTC CSAGSSWREQFF
- TRBJ2-7 TRBV20-1 - TGTAGTGCTAGAGATGGCAACTCCTACGAGCAGTACTTC CSARDGNSYEQYF
- TRBJ1-5 TRBV7-6 - TGTGCCAGCAGCGCCCGCTACAGGAGAGACAATCAGCCCCAGCATTTT CASSARYRRDNQPQHF
few TRBJ1-4 TRBV24-1 - TGTGCCACCAGCCTGGAGGCCAGAGAAAAACTGTTTTTT CATSLEAREKLFF
- TRBJ2-3 TRBV28 TRBD2 TGTGCCAGCAGTCCCGGGGGGTTTCTTTTGGCGGATACGCAGTATTTT CASSPGGFLLADTQYF
- TRBJ1-1 TRBV6-5 TRBD1 TGTGCCAGCAGTACGACAGGGAGAACTGAAGCTTTCTTT CASSTTGRTEAFF
- TRBJ2-1 TRBV5-1 TRBD2 TGCGCCAGCAGCTCGCCACTCGGGACTAGCGGGGAACATGAGCAGTTCTTC CASSSPLGTSGEHEQFF
- TRBJ2-2 TRBV6-5 TRBD2 TGTGCCAGCAGTTACTCCGGACTAGCCCGAGAGGACACCGGGGAGCTGTTTTTT CASSYSGLAREDTGELFF
- TRBJ2-1 TRBV7-9 - TGTGCCAGCAGCTTAGGAGACGAGAGAATCGGTAGAGAGCAGTTCTTC CASSLGDERIGREQFF
few TRBJ2-7 TRBV2 - TGTGCCAGCAGTGTTTGGGCAGGGGAGACCTACGAGCAGTACTTC CASSVWAGETYEQYF
few TRBJ2-7 TRBV20-1 - TGCAGTGCTAGACCGGCTAGCAGCGAGCAGTACTTC CSARPASSEQYF
- TRBJ1-1 TRBV6-5 - TGTGCCAGCAGTTCCGGACAGTCATCTGAAGCTTTCTTT CASSSGQSSEAFF
- TRBJ2-1 TRBV5-1 TRBD1 TGCGCCAGCAGCGGCGACAGGGAAAGTGATGAGCAGTTCTTC CASSGDRESDEQFF
- TRBJ2-3 TRBV10-3 - TGTGCCACCAGTGAGTCCTTGGACACGAGCACAGATACGCAGTATTTT CATSESLDTSTDTQYF
- TRBJ1-3 TRBV5-1 - TGCGCCAGCAGCTCAGCCGACAGGATCTCTGGAAACACCATATATTTT CASSSADRISGNTIYF
few TRBJ2-5 TRBV28 TRBD1 TGTGCCAGCAGTTCCCATGACAGGGGGGGAGAGACCCAGTACTTC CASSSHDRGGETQYF
- TRBJ1-6 TRBV5-1 - TGCGCCAGCAGCTTGGACAGGGCGGGGAACAATTCACCCCTCCACTTT CASSLDRAGNNSPLHF
few TRBJ2-5 TRBV15 - TGTGCCACCAGCATTGGCCAGGGGATGGCCCAGTACTTC CATSIGQGMAQYF
- TRBJ2-3 TRBV5-5 TRBD1 TGTGCCAGCAGCCCGTGGACAGGGGGTGGCACAGATACGCAGTATTTT CASSPWTGGGTDTQYF
- TRBJ2-7 TRBV10-3 - TGTGCCATCAGTGGGTCTAAGTCAGCCTACGAGCAGTACTTC CAISGSKSAYEQYF
few TRBJ2-1 TRBV5-1 TRBD2 TGCGCCAGCAGCTTACAGGGACTAGCGCGCTACAATGAGCAGTTCTTC CASSLQGLARYNEQFF
few TRBJ2-7 TRBV20-1 - TGCAGTGCTAGAGTGGGTTGGAACTACGAGCAGTACTTC CSARVGWNYEQYF
once TRBJ2-7 TRBV10-3 TRBD1 TGTGCCATCAAGGTGTGGGACAGGGGGTCCTACGAGCAGTACTTC CAIKVWDRGSYEQYF
- TRBJ2-7 TRBV11-2 TRBD2 TGTGCCTCGGCCACCGGGACTAGCTCCTACGAGCAGTACTTC CASATGTSSYEQYF
- TRBJ2-1 TRBV29-1 - TGCAGCGTTCCCAGGGAAGGTGAGCAGTTCTTC CSVPREGEQFF
- TRBJ2-5 TRBV28 TRBD1 TGTGCCAGCAGTTCCCGGGACAGGGTAGGGTGGGAGCAGTACTTC CASSSRDRVGWEQYF
few TRBJ2-1 TRBV11-2 - TGTGCCAGCAGCTTGACGAACAATGAGCAGTTCTTC CASSLTNNEQFF
few TRBJ1-4 TRBV5-1 - TGCGCCAGCAGCCGTCGGGTGGGGGATGAAAAACTGTTTTTT CASSRRVGDEKLFF
few TRBJ2-1 TRBV7-6 - TGTGCCAGCAGCTTAGGAGGGGGGGGACAAAGCTCCTACAATGAGCAGTTCTTC CASSLGGGGQSSYNEQFF
- TRBJ2-5 TRBV7-9 TRBD1 TGTGCCAGCAGCCGTCCTAGGACAGGCCTCGGGACCCAGTACTTC CASSRPRTGLGTQYF
- TRBJ1-4 TRBV4-3 - TGCGCCAGCAGCCAAGCGTTCGAGGAAAAACTGTTTTTT CASSQAFEEKLFF
- TRBJ2-6 TRBV4-3 - TGCGCCAGCAGCCAAGGACGTACGAGCTCTGGGGCCAACGTCCTGACTTTC CASSQGRTSSGANVLTF
few TRBJ2-5 TRBV25-1 TRBD1 TGTGCCAGCAGTGATCTGGGGGACAGGGGGGTTCTACAAGAGACCCAGTACTTC CASSDLGDRGVLQETQYF
- TRBJ2-7 TRBV7-3 TRBD2 TGTGCCAGCAGCTCATCTAGCGGACCCGCCTACGAGCAGTACTTC CASSSSSGPAYEQYF
- TRBJ2-7 TRBV6-1 TRBD2 TGTGCCAGCAGTGATTTCAGCGGGGGGGCCCTCGAGCAGTACTTC CASSDFSGGALEQYF
- TRBJ2-5 TRBV20-1 - TGCAGTGCTAGCGGGAGATTAACCCAGTACTTC CSASGRLTQYF
few TRBJ1-5 TRBV28 - TGTGCCAGCAGTTTACCTACAGGACTGGGTCAGCCCCAGCATTTT CASSLPTGLGQPQHF
once TRBJ1-2 TRBV7-2 - TGTGCCAGCAGCTTTCACAGGAGGGGTGATGGCTACACCTTC CASSFHRRGDGYTF
- TRBJ1-4 TRBV7-9 TRBD1 TGTGCCAGCAGCTATCTGACAGGGGGAAATGAAAAACTGTTTTTT CASSYLTGGNEKLFF
few TRBJ1-5 TRBV9 - TGTGCCAGCAGCCCCCACAGGGTGGATCAGCCCCAGCATTTT CASSPHRVDQPQHF
few TRBJ2-1 TRBV4-2 TRBD2 TGTGCCAGCAGCCAAGATCGGAGTGGACTAGCCTCTTACAATGAGCAGTTCTTC CASSQDRSGLASYNEQFF
once TRBJ1-1 TRBV6-6 TRBD1 TGTGCCAGCAGTAGAGACAGGGCGTCCACTGAAGCTTTCTTT CASSRDRASTEAFF
- TRBJ2-1 TRBV11-3 - TGTGCCAGCAGCTTAGATCTGGGCTCCTACAATGAGCAGTTCTTC CASSLDLGSYNEQFF
- TRBJ1-2 TRBV4-1 - TGCGCCAGCAGCCAAGAAAGCGGGTATGGCTACACCTTC CASSQESGYGYTF
- TRBJ2-1 TRBV7-9 - TGTGCCAGCAGCTTAGAACCCCACAATGAGCAGTTCTTC CASSLEPHNEQFF